This T cell receptor (beta chain) was recovered during a study of identical twins' blood T cells. A previously described protocol, modified, built RNA-based TCR cDNA libraries. How the authors handled the data: Each library had about 2 to 3.6 million CDR3 reads and about 100,000 to nearly 500,000 clonotypes. Each CDR3 protein gets one entry after TCRdb re-called the 5' RACE reads with MiXCR. The V and J calls, along with clone size, are taken from TCRdb and not from the paper's own processing. The sample has 350,000 to 400,000 distinct CDR3 sequences, roughly 28% seen once. V lost 8 bases and J 6 bases, leaving 16 bases between the germline ends. The germline CDR1 and CDR2 sequences are MNHEY and SMNVEV (reference sequence). CDR3 length: 13 residues. This clonotype was seen only a few times.

This chain connects TRBV27 to TRBJ1-2, with no clear D. The source is a woman aged 18-49 years in good health. Sequencing was done on a sample of PBMCs. In DNA, the CDR3 is TGTGCCAGCCGACCAGAACTTCTCGATGGCTACACCTTC. As protein: CASRPELLDGYTF.